Following are 27 T cell receptor beta chains from one sample sequenced in a study of blood T cell repertoires in COVID-19. Method: immunoSEQ multiplex PCR; TCRdb's copy keeps in-frame clones and lacks some. The sample consists of under 300,000 clones, around 85% of them appearing once. The sample taken for sequencing was PBMCs or T cells enriched from blood (not recorded which). These TCRs come from a woman between 40 and 55 years old with acute COVID-19.

V gene TRBV7-8 combines with J gene TRBJ2-2; 7 bases are a match to TRBD2. The J segment lost 3 bases and the V segment lost 5 bases, leaving 6 bases of the junction unmatched. This CDR3 spans 15 amino acids. Germline V lookup: CDR1 SGHVS, CDR2 FQNEAQ. Here the CDR3 DNA reads TGTGCCAGCAGCCCTAGCGGAAGAGACACCGGGGAGCTGTTTTTT. Translating it yields CASSPSGRDTGELFF. Drawing the rest from reference TRBV7-8 and TRBJ2-2, the complete variable domain is GAGVSQSPRYKVAKRGQDVALRCDPISGHVSLFWYQQALGQGPEFLTYFQNEAQLDKSGLPSDRFFAERPEGSVSTLKIQRTQQEDSAVYLCASSPSGRDTGELFFGEGSRLTVL.

The V and J genes are TRBV7-3 and TRBJ2-1, with a weak D call TRBD2 (6 bases). V lost 5 bases to trimming and J lost 0 bases, with 14 bases between them. The CDR3 loop spans 16 amino acids. Germline V gene sequence: CDR1 SGHTA, CDR2 FQGTGA. CDR3 sequence reads: CASSPGGESSYNEQFF. The DNA for the CDR3 is TGTGCCAGCAGCCCCGGGGGAGAGAGCTCCTACAATGAGCAGTTCTTC.

The V call is TRBV19, the J call TRBJ1-2; the D gene is possibly TRBD1 (6 bases). Germline-derived CDR1 and CDR2 are LNHDA and SQIVND (reference sequence). Trimming took off 6 bases at V and 3 bases at J, with 14 bases between the two ends. The CDR3 extends over 14 amino acids. CDR3 in amino acids: CASRHREKDYGYTF. CDR3 in DNA: TGTGCCAGTAGGCACAGGGAGAAGGACTATGGCTACACCTTC.

This chain joins TRBV30 and TRBJ2-7; D unresolved. Germline values: CDR1 GTSNPN, CDR2 SVGIG (reference sequence). The CDR3 extends over 11 amino acids. V was shortened by 4 bases and J by 6 bases, with 10 bases between the two germline ends. In DNA, the CDR3 is TGTGCCTGGATGGGCTCCAGCGAGCAGTACTTC. Translated: CAWMGSSEQYF.

This rearrangement joins TRBV5-5 to TRBJ2-2; 7 bases fit TRBD2. Trimming at V came to 4 bases and at J to 5 bases, leaving 11 bases not matched to a gene. This CDR3 region has 16 residues. CDR1 SGHKS and CDR2 YYEKEE come from the germline V gene (reference sequence). CDR3 sequence: CASSKLVGGETGELFF. The CDR3 bases are TGTGCCAGCAGCAAATTAGTGGGAGGGGAAACCGGGGAGCTGTTTTTT.

This rearrangement joins TRBV11-3 to TRBJ1-2; 9 nucleotides line up with TRBD1. The V segment lost 5 bases and the J segment 12 bases; nucleotides outside the gene matches: 4. Germline CDR1 reads SGHNT; CDR2 reads YENEEA. The CDR3 length is 11 residues. DNA for the CDR3: TGTGCCAGCAGCCACAGGGGGCCCGACACCTTC. Its translation is CASSHRGPDTF.

The chain links TRBV11-3 to TRBJ2-1; 10 positions match TRBD1. CDR1 is SGHNT, CDR2 YENEEA, per germline. The CDR3 contains 17 residues. V lost 5 bases and J lost 0; bases outside the gene matches: 7. This CDR3 reads CASSPRDRGSSYNEQFF. The CDR3, as DNA: TGTGCCAGCAGCCCCCGGGACAGGGGTAGCTCCTACAATGAGCAGTTCTTC. Looking up the rest from reference TRBV11-3 and TRBJ2-1 gives the full variable domain: EAGVVQSPRYKIIEKKQPVAFWCNPISGHNTLYWYLQNLGQGPELLIRYENEEAVDDSQLPKDRFSAERLKGVDSTLKIQPAELGDSAVYLCASSPRDRGSSYNEQFFGPGTRLTVL.

CDR3: CASSPRWPNTEAFF. The CDR3 coding sequence is TGTGCCAGCAGCCCCCGTTGGCCGAACACTGAAGCTTTCTTT. The rearrangement links TRBV5-5 to TRBJ1-1; D not certain. The CDR3 is 14 amino acids. Trimming left V 4 bases short and J 1 base short, with 11 bases between. Germline V gene sequence: CDR1 SGHKS, CDR2 YYEKEE (reference sequence).

The V and J genes are TRBV5-1 and TRBJ2-5; 8 positions match TRBD2. The CDR3 runs to 14 residues. The V segment lost 2 bases and the J segment 2 bases; nucleotides outside the gene matches: 2. Germline V gene data show CDR1 as SGHRS and CDR2 as YFSETQ. For the CDR3, the DNA is TGCGCCAGCAGCTTCTCTAGCGGGCAAGAGACCCAGTACTTC. It encodes CASSFSSGQETQYF.

CDR3 residues: CASSLGLVPFTDTQYF. The CDR3 DNA reads TGCGCCAGCAGCTTGGGGCTGGTGCCGTTCACAGATACGCAGTATTTT. The chain joins TRBV5-1 to TRBJ2-3; no reliable D call. Germline values: CDR1 SGHRS, CDR2 YFSETQ. Trimming pared 0 bases from V and 2 bases from J, leaving 13 bases between. The CDR3 totals 16 residues.

This chain uses TRBV19 with TRBJ2-7; TRBD2 aligns across 7 bases. Trimming cost V 3 bases and J 6 bases; bases outside gene matches: 11. Germline CDR1 and CDR2: LNHDA and SQIVND (reference sequence). CDR3 length: 15 residues. For the CDR3, the DNA is TGTGCCAGTAGTATCCTTGCTGCGGGAGAGGGCGAGCAGTACTTC. The encoded protein is CASSILAAGEGEQYF.

This clone was seen only once. The rearrangement joins TRBV11-3 to TRBJ1-6, with unresolved D. V was pared by 5 bases and J by 8 bases, with 4 bases between. The V gene's germline CDR1 is SGHNT and CDR2 YENEEA. The CDR3 runs 11 residues. The CDR3 here is CASSQDSPLHF. The CDR3 region has the DNA TGTGCCAGCAGCCAGGATTCACCCCTCCACTTT.

The gene calls are TRBV19 and TRBJ2-5; 13 positions agree with TRBD2. Germline CDR1 reads LNHDA; CDR2 reads SQIVND (reference sequence). V lost 9 bases, J lost 4 bases, and 8 bases stayed unmatched. The CDR3 consists of 15 residues. In nucleotides, the CDR3 is TGTGCCAGCGCCGGATGGACTAGCGGGGGAGAGACCCAGTACTTC. Protein product: CASAGWTSGGETQYF.

The chain joins TRBV25-1 to TRBJ2-2; 9 bases align to TRBD1. The CDR3 totals 15 residues. Trimming removed 5 bases from V and 6 bases from J; junction bases left unmatched: 7. Germline values: CDR1 MGHDK, CDR2 SYGVNS. The CDR3 loop reads CASSRQGGASGELFF. In nucleotides, the CDR3 is TGTGCCAGCAGTCGACAGGGGGGGGCGTCCGGGGAGCTGTTTTTT.

The chain uses TRBV9 and TRBJ2-1; 10 bases are shared with TRBD2. The ends lost 3 bases at V and 4 bases at J; junction bases unmatched: 4. CDR3 length: 15 residues. Per the germline V gene, CDR1 is SGDLS and CDR2 is YYNGEE. The CDR3 DNA follows: TGTGCCAGCAGCGGTCTAGCGGGGGCTTACAATGAGCAGTTCTTC. As protein: CASSGLAGAYNEQFF.

V usage is TRBV19 and J usage is TRBJ1-5, with 8 bases matching TRBD1. Germline CDR1 and CDR2: LNHDA and SQIVND (reference sequence). The V gene end was trimmed by 6 bases and the J gene end by 7 bases; junction bases not matched to a gene: 14. The length of the CDR3 is 16 residues. This CDR3 reads CASRWGTGSTGQPQHF. CDR3 sequence (DNA): TGTGCCAGTAGGTGGGGGACAGGATCAACAGGGCAGCCCCAGCATTTT.

The CDR3 DNA reads as TGCGCCAGCAGCCCCCCTACACATAGCCCCGGGGAGCTGTTTTTT. Translating it yields CASSPPTHSPGELFF. The chain uses TRBV4-1 and TRBJ2-2; D is uncertain. The CDR3 sequence is 15 residues long. Germline V gene sequence: CDR1 MGHRA, CDR2 YSYEKL. Trimming took 4 bases from V and 6 from J, leaving 15 bases between them.

The chain joins TRBV24-1 to TRBJ2-3; 7 bases fit TRBD2. CDR1 is KGHDR and CDR2 is SFDVKD in the germline V gene. V gave up 4 bases and J gave up 1 base; unmatched junction bases: 10. The CDR3 contains 17 residues. Here the CDR3 reads CATSERRDYPGTDTQYF. The DNA for the CDR3 is TGTGCCACCAGTGAACGGCGGGACTACCCTGGCACAGATACGCAGTATTTT.

The rearrangement uses TRBV9 and TRBJ2-2; the match to TRBD2 covers 8 bases. The J segment lost 5 bases and the V segment lost 0 bases, leaving 9 bases of the junction unmatched. Germline CDR1 SGDLS, CDR2 YYNGEE. CDR3 size: 17 residues. CDR3 protein: CASSVGGSGGVTGELFF. DNA for the CDR3: TGTGCCAGCAGCGTAGGAGGATCGGGAGGGGTTACCGGGGAGCTGTTTTTT. The full variable domain, in which reference TRBV9 and TRBJ2-2 provide the parts outside the CDR3, is DSGVTQTPKHLITATGQRVTLRCSPRSGDLSVYWYQQSLDQGLQFLIQYYNGEERAKGNILERFSAQQFPDLHSELNLSSLELGDSALYFCASSVGGSGGVTGELFFGEGSRLTVL.

This clone was counted a single time. The rearrangement uses TRBV7-9 and TRBJ2-2; 7 bases line up with TRBD1. The trim removed 4 bases at V and 0 bases at J, leaving 2 bases unmatched. This CDR3 contains 15 residues. Looked up from germline, CDR1 is SEHNR and CDR2 is FQNEAQ (reference sequence). CDR3 residues: CASSYRGANTGELFF. CDR3 in DNA: TGTGCCAGCAGCTACAGGGGAGCGAACACCGGGGAGCTGTTTTTT.

This clone was found many times. V gene TRBV19 combines with J gene TRBJ2-2, with D possibly TRBD2 on 6 matching bases. Germline V gene sequence: CDR1 LNHDA, CDR2 SQIVND (reference sequence). V dropped 7 bases and J dropped 5 bases, with 20 bases sitting between them. The length of the CDR3 is 16 residues. DNA of the CDR3: TGTGCCAGTAACGGGGGAACGGGAGCGTGGACCGGGGAGCTGTTTTTT. Translating it yields CASNGGTGAWTGELFF.

This chain connects TRBV30 to TRBJ1-4, with D possibly TRBD1 on 6 matching bases. V lost 1 base and J lost 10, with 19 bases in between. Germline values: CDR1 GTSNPN, CDR2 SVGIG (reference sequence). This CDR3 spans 15 amino acids. CDR3 bases: TGTGCCTGGAGTGCCCAATGGGGGGGGCGTACAAAACTGTTTTTT. Translated, it gives CAWSAQWGGRTKLFF.

V usage is TRBV12-3 or TRBV12-4 and J usage is TRBJ1-1; D not resolved. The CDR3 has 13 residues. The V and J ends lost 0 bases and 6 bases respectively, with 8 bases between them. The CDR3 region has the DNA TGTGCCAGCAGTTTAGCTGGGCCCCCTGAAGCTTTCTTT. As protein: CASSLAGPPEAFF.

This clone was counted once. The chain uses TRBV19 and TRBJ2-5; 8 nucleotides match TRBD2. V shed 5 bases and J 3 bases; nucleotides not matched to a gene: 5. Germline V lookup: CDR1 LNHDA, CDR2 SQIVND (reference sequence). The CDR3 consists of 14 residues. The DNA for the CDR3 is TGTGCCAGTAGTCTCGGAGCGGGAGAAGAGACCCAGTACTTC. Protein product: CASSLGAGEETQYF.

This rearrangement joins TRBV12-3 or TRBV12-4 to TRBJ2-3, with TRBD2 matching 8 bases. V was pared by 7 bases and J by 1 base, with 1 base of the junction left unmatched. The length of the CDR3 is 13 residues. CDR3 bases: TGTGCCAGCAAACTAGCGGGCACAGATACGCAGTATTTT. Residues: CASKLAGTDTQYF.

This chain uses TRBV12-5 with TRBJ2-7; TRBD1 matches at 7 bases. V trimming: 0 bases; J trimming: 3 bases; junction bases outside the gene matches: 5. Germline CDR1 LGHNT, CDR2 FRNRAP. The CDR3 is made up of 15 amino acids. CDR3 sequence (DNA): TGTGCTAGTGGTTTGGTCTCGGCAGGGGGCTACGAGCAGTACTTC. It is translated as CASGLVSAGGYEQYF.

V usage is TRBV19 and J usage is TRBJ2-1; 13 nucleotides agree with TRBD2. V shed 7 bases, J shed 7 bases, and the junction held 7 bases outside the gene matches. Germline CDR1 reads LNHDA; CDR2 reads SQIVND (reference sequence). CDR3 length: 15 residues. CDR3 residues: CASKLAGGPRNEQFF. DNA of the CDR3: TGTGCCAGTAAACTAGCGGGAGGGCCCCGAAATGAGCAGTTCTTC. The variable domain in full, completed from reference TRBV19 and TRBJ2-1, reads DGGITQSPKYLFRKEGQNVTLSCEQNLNHDAMYWYRQDPGQGLRLIYYSQIVNDFQKGDIAEGYSVSREKKESFPLTVTSAQKNPTAFYLCASKLAGGPRNEQFFGPGTRLTVL.